The clone carrying this T cell receptor beta chain was observed a handful of times. What it binds is unknown. This CDR3 contains 11 residues. CDR1 is DFQATT, CDR2 SNEGSKA, per germline (reference sequence). V dropped 7 bases and J dropped 8 bases, with 11 bases sitting between them. TCRdb itself ran the PCR reads through MiXCR, one entry per CDR3 protein. The sample includes under 600,000 distinct CDR3 sequences, 25% of them seen just once. This record comes from a study of molecular identifiers for immune sequencing clone quantification. Whole-study context: With replicates, the RNA of 20,000 or 100,000 naive CD8 cells was split five ways and four were sequenced.

Broader study findings: Highly expanded clone sizes could be underestimated by identical TCR molecules that share a barcode.

Sequencing was carried out using naive CD8+ T cells from blood, with Jurkat cell RNA spiked in. As for subset: FACS-sorted CD8+CD4-CCR7+CD45RA+ naive T cells. This TCR was recovered from a human donor in good health. Some libraries in this study had Jurkat cell RNA spiked in. The chain has TRBV20-1 and TRBJ1-4; D remains ambiguous. The CDR3 coding sequence is TGCAGTGGGCAGGAAGGAGAAAAACTGTTTTTT. Translating gives CSGQEGEKLFF.